One sample yielded the 9 T cell receptor beta chains listed below, sequenced in a study of OX40 agonist ivuxolimab in advanced cancers. The assay was immunoSEQ multiplex PCR, and TCRdb's table has in-frame clones only and misses some. The data contain about 75,000 clones, 90% of them singletons. The material sequenced was CD4+ or CD8+ T cells sorted from blood, taken in a trial of the OX40 agonist ivuxolimab. The receptors were sampled from an adult with an advanced solid tumor such as melanoma, head and neck, liver or kidney cancer.

The rearrangement joins TRBV2 to TRBJ2-5; TRBD2 agrees at 10 bases. The CDR3 spans 15 residues. CDR1 SNHLY and CDR2 FYNNEI come from the germline V gene. Trimming cost V 5 bases and J 2 bases; bases outside gene matches: 5. The CDR3, as DNA: TGTGCCAGCAGTCAACTAGCGGGACTTCAAGAGACCCAGTACTTC. This sequence encodes CASSQLAGLQETQYF.

The chain carries TRBV9 and TRBJ1-1; D is undetermined. The V gene lost 2 bases and the J gene lost 2 bases, with 13 bases spanning the gap. Germline V gives CDR1 SGDLS, CDR2 YYNGEE. The CDR3 consists of 15 residues. The CDR3 sequence: CASSVPRADNTEAFF. The CDR3 DNA reads as TGTGCCAGCAGCGTCCCTCGCGCAGATAACACTGAAGCTTTCTTT.

The genes are TRBV5-1 and TRBJ2-7; 11 bases line up with TRBD1. There are 16 residues in the CDR3. Germline CDR1 and CDR2: SGHRS and YFSETQ. The V gene end was trimmed by 0 bases and the J gene end by 5 bases; junction bases not matched to a gene: 7. The CDR3 is CASSLVARTGGDEQYF. As DNA, the CDR3 is TGCGCCAGCAGCTTGGTCGCCCGGACAGGGGGCGACGAGCAGTACTTC.

This sequence joins TRBV19 and TRBJ2-3; TRBD1 matches at 9 bases. The germline gives CDR1 LNHDA, CDR2 SQIVND (reference sequence). The CDR3 spans 15 residues. Germline trimming cut 1 base from V and 4 bases from J; bases unmatched to any gene: 3. CDR3 in DNA: TGTGCCAGTAGTATAGGGGACAGGGACGCAGATACGCAGTATTTT. Protein sequence: CASSIGDRDADTQYF. Together with reference TRBV19 and TRBJ2-3, the CDR3 gives the full variable domain: DGGITQSPKYLFRKEGQNVTLSCEQNLNHDAMYWYRQDPGQGLRLIYYSQIVNDFQKGDIAEGYSVSREKKESFPLTVTSAQKNPTAFYLCASSIGDRDADTQYFGPGTRLTVL.

This chain joins TRBV29-1 and TRBJ2-5, with 8 nucleotides matching TRBD1. The V gene's germline CDR1 is SQVTM and CDR2 ANQGSEA. The CDR3 loop spans 14 amino acids. Trimming took 2 bases from V and 4 from J; bases not matched to a gene: 6. In DNA, the CDR3 is TGCAGCGTTGAACAGGGGGCTGCGGGAGAGACCCAGTACTTC. As protein: CSVEQGAAGETQYF.

In DNA, the CDR3 is TGCGCCAGCAGCTGGAGGACAGGGGGCGGGGATGAAAAACTGTTTTTT. Amino acids: CASSWRTGGGDEKLFF. The rearrangement uses TRBV5-1 and TRBJ1-4; 11 bases align to TRBD1. This CDR3 is 16 amino acids long. The germline CDR1 and CDR2 sequences are SGHRS and YFSETQ. With 3 bases clipped from V and 6 bases from J, the junction kept 7 bases outside the gene matches.

This clone was seen more than once but under ten times. J is TRBJ2-3 and V is TRBV14, with 10 nucleotides matching TRBD2. The J segment lost 1 base and the V segment lost 8 bases, leaving 6 bases of the junction unmatched. The CDR3 loop spans 15 amino acids. Germline V gene data show CDR1 as SGHDN and CDR2 as FVKESK. CDR3 sequence (DNA): TGTGCCAGCGAACAGCGGGAGGGACGCACAGATACGCAGTATTTT. Its translation is CASEQREGRTDTQYF.

The V and J genes are TRBV19 and TRBJ2-6; D is undetermined. The CDR3 runs 15 residues. V lost 1 base to trimming and J lost 1 base, with 5 bases between them. Germline V gene data show CDR1 as LNHDA and CDR2 as SQIVND (reference sequence). The CDR3 sequence is CASSIGLSGANVLTF. The CDR3 bases are TGTGCCAGTAGTATAGGACTTTCTGGGGCCAACGTCCTGACTTTC.

V and J are TRBV19 and TRBJ1-1, with a weak D call TRBD1 (5 bases). This CDR3 spans 13 amino acids. CDR1 is LNHDA, CDR2 SQIVND, per germline (reference sequence). With 3 bases removed from V and 3 bases from J, the gap between germline ends came to 8 bases. The CDR3 is CASSIIRDTEAFF. CDR3 sequence (DNA): TGTGCCAGTAGTATTATCAGGGACACTGAAGCTTTCTTT.